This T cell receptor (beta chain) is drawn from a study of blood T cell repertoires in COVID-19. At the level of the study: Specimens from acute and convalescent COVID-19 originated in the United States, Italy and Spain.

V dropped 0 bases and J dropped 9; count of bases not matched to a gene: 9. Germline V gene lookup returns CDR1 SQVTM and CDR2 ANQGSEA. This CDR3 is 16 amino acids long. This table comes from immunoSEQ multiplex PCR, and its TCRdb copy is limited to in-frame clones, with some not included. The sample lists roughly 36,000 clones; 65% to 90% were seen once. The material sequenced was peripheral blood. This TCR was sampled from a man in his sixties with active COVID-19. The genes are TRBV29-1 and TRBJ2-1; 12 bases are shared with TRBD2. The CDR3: CSVEDFRLAGEGEQFF. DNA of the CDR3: TGCAGCGTTGAAGACTTCAGACTAGCGGGAGAGGGTGAGCAGTTCTTC.